This is a list of T cell receptor beta chains from one sample in a study of T cell repertoires in cytomegalovirus infection. TCRdb recomputed calls from the reads with MiXCR, one row per CDR3 protein. The data show a few hundred thousand distinct CDR3 sequences, with around a tenth seen just once and around 4.5% held by the top ten. Sequencing used PBMCs. The receptors were gathered from a human donor in good health (CMV status not recorded). Some clones in this sample may be carry-over from other donors' samples. CDR3s include the opening cysteine and the closing phenylalanine or tryptophan. Each record gives: J gene, V gene, clone size, D gene, CDR3 length, CDR3 DNA, CDR3 protein. D genes are given only for firm matches. Not every row has a clone size; where given, it reads once, few, many or a size class.

j_gene: TRBJ1-1
v_gene: TRBV11-2
abundance: .
d_gene: .
len: 15
CDR3nt: TGTGCCAGCAGCTTAGTGACACGACCGAACACTGAAGCTTTCTTT
CDR3aa: CASSLVTRPNTEAFF

j_gene: TRBJ1-1
v_gene: TRBV12-3/TRBV12-4
abundance: few
d_gene: .
len: 11
CDR3nt: TGTGCCAGCAGTTTCGACAGAGAAGCTTTCTTT
CDR3aa: CASSFDREAFF

j_gene: TRBJ1-5
v_gene: TRBV6-5
abundance: few
d_gene: .
len: 14
CDR3nt: TGTGCCAGCAGTAGGACCCGAGGGGACCAGCCCCAGCATTTT
CDR3aa: CASSRTRGDQPQHF

j_gene: TRBJ1-5
v_gene: TRBV27
abundance: .
d_gene: TRBD1
len: 16
CDR3nt: TGTGCCAGCAGTCCCTCGACAGGGGACTGGCATCAGCCCCAGCATTTT
CDR3aa: CASSPSTGDWHQPQHF

j_gene: TRBJ2-7
v_gene: TRBV7-2
abundance: many
d_gene: .
len: 13
CDR3nt: TGTGCCAGCAGCTTGCAGCACGCCTACGAGCAGTACTTC
CDR3aa: CASSLQHAYEQYF

j_gene: TRBJ1-1
v_gene: TRBV27
abundance: .
d_gene: .
len: 16
CDR3nt: TGTGCCAGCAGTTTAGGCCGGGGATTCCCGAACACTGAAGCTTTCTTT
CDR3aa: CASSLGRGFPNTEAFF

j_gene: TRBJ2-5
v_gene: TRBV2
abundance: few
d_gene: TRBD1
len: 11
CDR3nt: TGTGCCAGCAGACAGGGGGAGACCCAGTACTTC
CDR3aa: CASRQGETQYF

j_gene: TRBJ1-6
v_gene: TRBV7-2
abundance: many
d_gene: .
len: 15
CDR3nt: TGTGCCAGCAGCTCGCTACAGGGAGGTAATTCACCCCTCCACTTT
CDR3aa: CASSSLQGGNSPLHF

j_gene: TRBJ1-1
v_gene: TRBV12-3/TRBV12-4
abundance: .
d_gene: .
len: 16
CDR3nt: TGTGCCAGCAGTTTAGCGTATCAGGGGCGCCGGACTGAAGCTTTCTTT
CDR3aa: CASSLAYQGRRTEAFF

j_gene: TRBJ2-1
v_gene: TRBV10-3
abundance: many
d_gene: .
len: 15
CDR3nt: TGTGCCATCAGTGAGGGGGGGGGGCCAGGAAATGAGCAGTTCTTC
CDR3aa: CAISEGGGPGNEQFF

j_gene: TRBJ2-2
v_gene: TRBV6-1
abundance: many
d_gene: TRBD1
len: 16
CDR3nt: TGTGCCAGCAGATTCAGGACAGGTTCGAACACCGGGGAGCTGTTTTTT
CDR3aa: CASRFRTGSNTGELFF

j_gene: TRBJ2-1
v_gene: TRBV7-9
abundance: few
d_gene: TRBD2
len: 18
CDR3nt: TGTGCCAGCAGCTTCGAGGGGGCGGGGGGGCCTACCTACAATGAGCAGTTCTTC
CDR3aa: CASSFEGAGGPTYNEQFF

j_gene: TRBJ2-1
v_gene: TRBV12-5
abundance: few
d_gene: TRBD2
len: 17
CDR3nt: TGTGCTAGTGGTTTGGTACGAAATAGCGGGGGCCCCCGGGAGCAGTTCTTC
CDR3aa: CASGLVRNSGGPREQFF

j_gene: TRBJ2-7
v_gene: TRBV7-9
abundance: .
d_gene: TRBD2
len: 13
CDR3nt: TGTGCCAGCAGCTTAATGGGGGGGGACGAGCAGTACTTC
CDR3aa: CASSLMGGDEQYF

j_gene: TRBJ2-2
v_gene: TRBV10-3
abundance: .
d_gene: TRBD2
len: 17
CDR3nt: TGTGCCATCAGTGAGTCAATAGCGGGAGCTTCCACCGGGGAGCTGTTTTTT
CDR3aa: CAISESIAGASTGELFF

j_gene: TRBJ2-7
v_gene: TRBV6-2/TRBV6-3
abundance: .
d_gene: .
len: 13
CDR3nt: TGTGCCAGCAGTTACCAGGGTTTATACGAGCAGTACTTC
CDR3aa: CASSYQGLYEQYF

j_gene: TRBJ1-1
v_gene: TRBV4-2
abundance: few
d_gene: .
len: 14
CDR3nt: TGTGCCAGCAGCCAAGAAGGACCGCAGGTTCAAGCTTTCTTT
CDR3aa: CASSQEGPQVQAFF

j_gene: TRBJ1-5
v_gene: TRBV4-3
abundance: .
d_gene: .
len: 13
CDR3nt: TGCGCCAGCAGCCACGGGAGAAATCAGCCCCAGCATTTT
CDR3aa: CASSHGRNQPQHF

j_gene: TRBJ1-2
v_gene: TRBV28
abundance: many
d_gene: .
len: 12
CDR3nt: TGTGCCAGCAGTCGGACTTCTAATGGCTACACCTTC
CDR3aa: CASSRTSNGYTF

j_gene: TRBJ1-2
v_gene: TRBV29-1
abundance: .
d_gene: TRBD1
len: 13
CDR3nt: TGCAGTGATTCGGACAGGGCAATCTATGGCTACACCTTC
CDR3aa: CSDSDRAIYGYTF

j_gene: TRBJ2-7
v_gene: TRBV10-3
abundance: many
d_gene: TRBD1
len: 15
CDR3nt: TGTGCCACCCTACCGGCCGGGACAGGGAAATACGAGCAGTACTTC
CDR3aa: CATLPAGTGKYEQYF

j_gene: TRBJ2-7
v_gene: TRBV7-6
abundance: many
d_gene: TRBD2
len: 16
CDR3nt: TGTGCCAGCAGCGTACTAGCGGGAGCGACCTCCTACGAGCAGTACTTC
CDR3aa: CASSVLAGATSYEQYF

j_gene: TRBJ2-3
v_gene: TRBV7-2
abundance: many
d_gene: TRBD2
len: 17
CDR3nt: TGTGCCAGCAGCGCCGGGAGGGGAGGGGGACGCACAGATACGCAGTATTTT
CDR3aa: CASSAGRGGGRTDTQYF

j_gene: TRBJ2-3
v_gene: TRBV7-2
abundance: many
d_gene: TRBD2
len: 15
CDR3nt: TGTGCCAGCAGCTTAGCCGGGGGGGACACAGATACGCAGTATTTT
CDR3aa: CASSLAGGDTDTQYF

j_gene: TRBJ2-3
v_gene: TRBV7-2
abundance: many
d_gene: TRBD2
len: 17
CDR3nt: TGTGCCAGCAGTTTGACCTGGACTAGCGGGAGCACAGATACGCAGTATTTT
CDR3aa: CASSLTWTSGSTDTQYF

j_gene: TRBJ2-7
v_gene: TRBV20-1
abundance: many
d_gene: .
len: 12
CDR3nt: TGCAGTGCTAGAGAGGGCGCCGACGAGCAGTACTTC
CDR3aa: CSAREGADEQYF

j_gene: TRBJ2-5
v_gene: TRBV6-6
abundance: .
d_gene: TRBD1
len: 14
CDR3nt: TGTGCCAGCACCTTCAGGGGGCGTACGGAGACCCAGTACTTC
CDR3aa: CASTFRGRTETQYF

j_gene: TRBJ2-1
v_gene: TRBV20-1
abundance: many
d_gene: TRBD2
len: 18
CDR3nt: TGCAGTGCTAGAGGCGGCGGGACTAGCGGGAGTTCCTACAATGAGCAGTTCTTC
CDR3aa: CSARGGGTSGSSYNEQFF

j_gene: TRBJ1-1
v_gene: TRBV7-2
abundance: many
d_gene: TRBD1
len: 12
CDR3nt: TGTGCCAGCAGCTGGACAGGACTTGAAGCTTTCTTT
CDR3aa: CASSWTGLEAFF

j_gene: TRBJ1-2
v_gene: TRBV27
abundance: .
d_gene: .
len: 14
CDR3nt: TGTGCCAGCAGTTTGTTCGGCCAGGGCTATGGCTACACCTTC
CDR3aa: CASSLFGQGYGYTF